This T cell receptor beta chain originates from a study of blood T cell repertoires in COVID-19. On the study more broadly: Whether acute or convalescent, the COVID-19 samples came from the United States, Italy and Spain. PBMCs, B-cell-depleted T cells, or T cells provided the cDNA or gDNA that made up the material.

Here immunoSEQ multiplex PCR was the method, and the copy in TCRdb shows in-frame clones only, minus some. The data show a few hundred thousand clones, with around 89% seen just once and approximately 2.3% held by the top ten. Seattle patients were enrolled during active infection and followed longitudinally. The CDR3 spans 15 residues. Germline CDR1 and CDR2: SGHVS and FQNEAQ. Between the trimmed V and J ends, which lost 1 base and 4 bases, there was a span of 11 bases. The chain links TRBV7-8 to TRBJ1-3; D is uncertain. This sequence originates from a woman between 55 and 75 years old with COVID-19, enrolled during active disease. The sequenced sample consisted of peripheral blood. The CDR3 loop is CASSLGAPRGNTIYF. The CDR3 nucleotides are TGTGCCAGCAGCTTAGGGGCCCCACGGGGAAACACCATATATTTT.